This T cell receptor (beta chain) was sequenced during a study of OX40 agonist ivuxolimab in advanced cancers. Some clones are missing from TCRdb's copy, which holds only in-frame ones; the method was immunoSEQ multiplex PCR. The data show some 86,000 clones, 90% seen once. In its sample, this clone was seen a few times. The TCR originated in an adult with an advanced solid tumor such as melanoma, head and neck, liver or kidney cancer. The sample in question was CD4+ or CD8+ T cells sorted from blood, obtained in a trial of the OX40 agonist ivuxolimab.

The CDR3 DNA is TGTGCCAGCGGGACAGGCTATAGCAATCAGCCCCAGCATTTT. This translates into CASGTGYSNQPQHF. The rearrangement uses TRBV19 and TRBJ1-5, with TRBD1 identical over 8 bases. J was trimmed by 0 bases and V by 9 bases; bases with no gene match: 4. Germline CDR1 and CDR2: LNHDA and SQIVND (reference sequence). The CDR3 runs to 14 residues. The entire variable domain, with the rest obtained from reference TRBV19 and TRBJ1-5, is as follows: DGGITQSPKYLFRKEGQNVTLSCEQNLNHDAMYWYRQDPGQGLRLIYYSQIVNDFQKGDIAEGYSVSREKKESFPLTVTSAQKNPTAFYLCASGTGYSNQPQHFGDGTRLSIL.